These T cell receptor beta chains were read from a single sample in a study of OX40 agonist ivuxolimab in advanced cancers. TCRdb's table, derived via immunoSEQ multiplex PCR, lists solely in-frame clones and lacks some. The repertoire holds around 67,000 clones, around 83% seen once, with around 0.7% in the top ten. The input for sequencing was CD4+ or CD8+ T cells sorted from blood, taken in a trial of the OX40 agonist ivuxolimab. The receptors come from an adult with an advanced solid tumor such as melanoma, head and neck, liver or kidney cancer. CDR3s include the opening cysteine and the closing phenylalanine or tryptophan. A D gene is named only where the DNA matches it firmly. Size tells how often a clone was seen (once, few, many) or the class of an expanded clone, and some rows leave it out.

D gene: .
V gene: TRBV7-7
clone size: .
J gene: TRBJ2-1
CDR3 DNA: TGTGCCAGCAGCCTCTCGTCCGTCACCTACAATGAGCAGTTCTTC
CDR3 protein: CASSLSSVTYNEQFF

D gene: .
V gene: TRBV9
clone size: .
J gene: TRBJ1-2
CDR3 DNA: TGTGCCAGCAGCCCCCACAGGGAAGCAAACTATGGCTACACCTTC
CDR3 protein: CASSPHREANYGYTF

D gene: .
V gene: TRBV6-1
clone size: .
J gene: TRBJ1-3
CDR3 DNA: TGTGCCATCGGGACTTGGGACACCATATATTTT
CDR3 protein: CAIGTWDTIYF

D gene: TRBD2
V gene: TRBV9
clone size: .
J gene: TRBJ2-1
CDR3 DNA: TGTGCCAGCAGCGCTAGCGGGGGGGCCAATGAGCAGTTCTTC
CDR3 protein: CASSASGGANEQFF

D gene: .
V gene: TRBV6-1
clone size: .
J gene: TRBJ2-7
CDR3 DNA: TGTGCCAGCAGTACCCCCAGGGGAGGGGTCCACGAGCAGTACTTC
CDR3 protein: CASSTPRGGVHEQYF

D gene: .
V gene: TRBV14
clone size: .
J gene: TRBJ2-1
CDR3 DNA: TGTGCCAGCAGCCAAAGAACAGGCTCCTACAATGAGCAGTTCTTC
CDR3 protein: CASSQRTGSYNEQFF

D gene: .
V gene: TRBV5-5
clone size: .
J gene: TRBJ2-1
CDR3 DNA: TGTGCCAGCAGGACTGGCGGTTTAAGCTCCTACAATGAGCAGTTCTTC
CDR3 protein: CASRTGGLSSYNEQFF

D gene: .
V gene: TRBV7-7
clone size: .
J gene: TRBJ2-5
CDR3 DNA: TGTGCCAGCAGCTTAGGGGCGACAGGCCCCCGGACCCAGTACTTC
CDR3 protein: CASSLGATGPRTQYF

D gene: .
V gene: TRBV6-5
clone size: .
J gene: TRBJ2-7
CDR3 DNA: TGTGCCAGCAGTCAGACCGCCTACGAGCAGTACTTC
CDR3 protein: CASSQTAYEQYF

D gene: .
V gene: TRBV7-9
clone size: .
J gene: TRBJ2-1
CDR3 DNA: TGTGCCAGCAGCTTAGCGGGTAACTACAATGAGCAGTTCTTC
CDR3 protein: CASSLAGNYNEQFF

D gene: .
V gene: TRBV7-2
clone size: .
J gene: TRBJ2-7
CDR3 DNA: TGTGCCAGCAGCCCCAACGATGGGGGTTACGAGCAGTACTTC
CDR3 protein: CASSPNDGGYEQYF

D gene: TRBD1
V gene: TRBV18
clone size: .
J gene: TRBJ1-4
CDR3 DNA: TGTGCCAGCTCACCTCTCCGGGGACAGCCAAATGAAAAACTGTTTTTT
CDR3 protein: CASSPLRGQPNEKLFF

D gene: TRBD1
V gene: TRBV6-1
clone size: .
J gene: TRBJ1-4
CDR3 DNA: TGTGCCAGCAACTGGGTAGGGACAGGGGAAAAACTGTTTTTT
CDR3 protein: CASNWVGTGEKLFF

D gene: TRBD2
V gene: TRBV6-6
clone size: .
J gene: TRBJ2-1
CDR3 DNA: TGTGCCAGCACGGGGGGGAGTAGGCGGGAGCAGTTCTTC
CDR3 protein: CASTGGSRREQFF

D gene: .
V gene: TRBV6-5
clone size: .
J gene: TRBJ1-2
CDR3 DNA: TGTGCCAGCAGCTCCGCCGGTTCCAATGGCTACACCTTC
CDR3 protein: CASSSAGSNGYTF

D gene: TRBD1
V gene: TRBV6-6
clone size: .
J gene: TRBJ2-1
CDR3 DNA: TGTGCCAGCAGTTACTCCCCGGGACAGGGGCACAATGAGCAGTTCTTC
CDR3 protein: CASSYSPGQGHNEQFF

D gene: TRBD1
V gene: TRBV5-1
clone size: once
J gene: TRBJ2-7
CDR3 DNA: TGCGCCAGCACCAGGGACAGCTCCTACGAGCAGTACTTC
CDR3 protein: CASTRDSSYEQYF

D gene: .
V gene: TRBV27
clone size: .
J gene: TRBJ1-2
CDR3 DNA: TGTGCCAGCAGTTCAACCCCCCGGGGAGGCTACACCTTC
CDR3 protein: CASSSTPRGGYTF

D gene: .
V gene: TRBV7-2
clone size: .
J gene: TRBJ2-3
CDR3 DNA: TGTGCCAGCAGCTTAGCGTGGGCGGCCTCTGCAAAAAGCGATACGCAGTATTTT
CDR3 protein: CASSLAWAASAKSDTQYF

D gene: .
V gene: TRBV7-3
clone size: .
J gene: TRBJ2-5
CDR3 DNA: TGTGCCAGCACCGAAAGCGGAGCTCAAGAGACCCAGTACTTC
CDR3 protein: CASTESGAQETQYF

D gene: TRBD2
V gene: TRBV19
clone size: .
J gene: TRBJ2-7
CDR3 DNA: TGTGCCAGTAGTAAATCACTAGCGGGAGTACTCTACGAGCAGTACTTC
CDR3 protein: CASSKSLAGVLYEQYF

D gene: .
V gene: TRBV11-1
clone size: few
J gene: TRBJ2-7
CDR3 DNA: TGTGCCAGCAGCTTTTTTCGCCGCCGGGAGCAGTACTTC
CDR3 protein: CASSFFRRREQYF